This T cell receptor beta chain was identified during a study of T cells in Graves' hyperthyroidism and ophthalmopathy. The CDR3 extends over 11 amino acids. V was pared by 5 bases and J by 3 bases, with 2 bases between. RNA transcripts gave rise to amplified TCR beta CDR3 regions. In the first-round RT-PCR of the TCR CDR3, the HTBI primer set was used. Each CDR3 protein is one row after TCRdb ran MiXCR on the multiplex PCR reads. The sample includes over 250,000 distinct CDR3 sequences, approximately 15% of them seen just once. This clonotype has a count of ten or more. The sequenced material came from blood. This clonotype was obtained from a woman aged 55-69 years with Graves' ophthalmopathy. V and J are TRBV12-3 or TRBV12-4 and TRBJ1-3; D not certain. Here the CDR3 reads CASSHGNTIYF. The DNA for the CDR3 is TGTGCCAGCAGTCATGGAAACACCATATATTTT.